What follows are 21 T cell receptor beta chains derived from one specimen sequenced in a study of T-cell memory formation after mild COVID-19. MiXCR, run by TCRdb on the 5' RACE reads, gives a single entry per CDR3 protein. The sample holds approximately 560,000 distinct CDR3 sequences, 17% seen once. Sequencing was carried out using PBMCs or a T cell subset sorted from them (not recorded which). The receptors stem from an adult woman who had mild COVID-19 (a few samples of this study predate the infection). Cell type and time point are not known.

The chain recombines TRBV20-1 with TRBJ2-6; D uncertain. V dropped 0 bases and J dropped 0 bases, with 6 bases sitting between them. The CDR3 consists of 15 residues. Germline lookup yields CDR1 DFQATT and CDR2 SNEGSKA (reference sequence). CDR3 sequence: CSARDQTSGANVLTF. The CDR3 region has the DNA TGCAGTGCTAGAGACCAAACCTCTGGGGCCAACGTCCTGACTTTC.

The chain couples TRBV10-2 to TRBJ1-4; D unclear. The CDR3 has 13 residues. With 2 bases removed from V and 9 bases from J, the gap between germline ends came to 10 bases. The germline V gene has CDR1 WSHSY and CDR2 SAAADI. CDR3 bases: TGCGCCAGCAGTGAGGGAAGGGCCCAAAAACTGTTTTTT. It specifies CASSEGRAQKLFF.

Only a few counts were recorded for this clonotype. J is TRBJ2-1 and V is TRBV7-2; TRBD2 matches at 9 bases. This CDR3 has 18 amino acids. Germline CDR1 and CDR2: SGHTA and FQGNSA. Germline trimming cut 1 base from V and 2 bases from J; bases unmatched to any gene: 9. In nucleotides, the CDR3 is TGTGCCAGCAGCTTAGAGTCGGGGCTAGCGGGAACCTACAATGAGCAGTTCTTC. As protein: CASSLESGLAGTYNEQFF.

This clonotype was recorded a few times. The chain is built from TRBV29-1 and TRBJ2-7; 7 positions match TRBD1. Trimming took 6 bases from V and 7 from J; bases not matched to a gene: 9. The CDR3 sequence is 12 residues long. Germline loops: CDR1 SQVTM, CDR2 ANQGSEA. CDR3 nucleotide sequence: TGCAGCGTGCCGACAGGGAATGGTGAGCAGTACTTC. It encodes CSVPTGNGEQYF.

The sample holds a few counts of this clonotype. This sequence joins TRBV3-1 and TRBJ2-2; 8 bases agree with TRBD1. CDR1 is LGHDT and CDR2 is YNNKEL in the germline V gene (reference sequence). V trimming: 8 bases; J trimming: 5 bases; junction bases outside the gene matches: 10. The CDR3 is 15 amino acids. In DNA form, the CDR3 reads TGTGCCAGCCCCTGGACAGGGAGGAGGACCGGGGAGCTGTTTTTT. This translates into CASPWTGRRTGELFF. The full variable domain, rest sourced from reference TRBV3-1 and TRBJ2-2, is DTAVSQTPKYLVTQMGNDKSIKCEQNLGHDTMYWYKQDSKKFLKIMFSYNNKELIINETVPNRFSPKSPDKAHLNLHINSLELGDSAVYFCASPWTGRRTGELFFGEGSRLTVL.

The chain is built from TRBV4-1 and TRBJ2-1; 10 bases are shared with TRBD2. The germline CDR1 and CDR2 sequences are MGHRA and YSYEKL. V was pared by 2 bases and J by 9 bases, with 4 bases of the junction left unmatched. This CDR3 is 14 amino acids long. For the CDR3, the DNA is TGCGCCAGCAGCCAAAGCGGGGGGGGTAGTGAGCAGTTCTTC. Protein product: CASSQSGGGSEQFF.

The V and J genes are TRBV5-1 and TRBJ1-1, with D uncertain. CDR3 length: 16 residues. Between the trimmed V and J ends, which lost 4 bases and 1 base, there was a span of 17 bases. Looked up from germline, CDR1 is SGHRS and CDR2 is YFSETQ. CDR3 sequence (DNA): TGCGCCAGCAGCGAACCTTACAGAGGGAAGAACACTGAAGCTTTCTTT. The encoded protein is CASSEPYRGKNTEAFF.

J is TRBJ2-1 and V is TRBV11-2; D possibly corresponds to TRBD2 (5 bases). V was shortened by 5 bases and J by 0 bases, with 11 bases between the two germline ends. Germline assignment: CDR1 SGHAT and CDR2 FQNNGV. The CDR3 covers 15 residues. The CDR3: CASSGGADSYNEQFF. CDR3 DNA sequence: TGTGCCAGCAGCGGAGGAGCTGACTCCTACAATGAGCAGTTCTTC.

This clonotype was seen repeatedly, ten times or more. The chain couples TRBV7-6 to TRBJ1-2; 7 bases are a match to TRBD1. J gave up 4 bases and V 7 bases, and 6 bases lay outside the gene matches. Germline V gene sequence: CDR1 SGHVS, CDR2 FNYEAQ. The CDR3 spans 13 residues. In DNA form, the CDR3 reads TGTGCCAGCAACAACAGGGGAGCCTATGGCTACACCTTC. Translating gives CASNNRGAYGYTF.

Many counts were recorded for this clonotype. The chain combines TRBV24-1 with TRBJ2-7, with a weak D call TRBD2 (5 bases). The germline CDR1 and CDR2 sequences are KGHDR and SFDVKD. The V and J ends lost 3 bases and 3 bases respectively, with 8 bases between them. CDR3 size: 13 residues. The DNA for the CDR3 is TGTGCCACCAGTGATGGAGGAGGCTACGAGCAGTACTTC. Amino acids: CATSDGGGYEQYF.

CDR3 sequence reads: CASSLQHGPGYGYTF. CDR3 nucleotide sequence: TGTGCCAGTAGTCTTCAACACGGGCCAGGCTATGGCTACACCTTC. The chain uses TRBV19 and TRBJ1-2, with D unresolved. CDR3 length: 15 amino acids. CDR1 and CDR2 (germline): LNHDA, SQIVND (reference sequence). The ends were cut back, 5 bases at V and 4 bases at J, with 17 bases in the middle.

This clonotype was observed a few times. The rearrangement joins TRBV4-2 to TRBJ2-5; a possible D gene is TRBD2 (5 bases). The CDR3 is made up of 15 amino acids. Trimming removed 0 bases at V and 4 bases at J, with 12 bases between. Germline V gene lookup returns CDR1 LGHNA and CDR2 YNFKEQ. In nucleotides, the CDR3 is TGTGCCAGCAGCCAAGATGACTATCGAACAGAGACCCAGTACTTC. Translated, it gives CASSQDDYRTETQYF.

There are many counts of this clonotype. This sequence joins TRBV11-2 and TRBJ2-2; the D gene could be TRBD1 or TRBD2 (5 bases each). Germline lookup yields CDR1 SGHAT and CDR2 FQNNGV. V was shortened by 3 bases and J by 1 base, with 9 bases between the two germline ends. The CDR3 spans 15 residues. This chain's CDR3 is CASSFGTVNTGELFF. CDR3 in DNA: TGTGCCAGCAGCTTCGGGACCGTGAACACCGGGGAGCTGTTTTTT.

This clonotype was detected many times. V usage is TRBV4-2 and J usage is TRBJ1-4; D is unclear. Germline V gene lookup returns CDR1 LGHNA and CDR2 YNFKEQ. This CDR3 contains 13 residues. The V gene lost 1 base and the J gene lost 8 bases, with 8 bases spanning the gap. DNA for the CDR3: TGTGCCAGCAGCCAAGGGGGAGGGGAAAAACTGTTTTTT. Encoded protein: CASSQGGGEKLFF.

Points on this clonotype: Sequence at one end of the junction differs from germline and may be a read error. The chain combines TRBV20-1 with TRBJ2-1; TRBD2 aligns across 9 bases. The CDR3 extends over 15 amino acids. The V gene's germline CDR1 is DFQATT and CDR2 SNEGSKA (reference sequence). The DNA of the CDR3 is TGCAGTGCTAGAGAGGAGGCGCGCGGGGGGGCCTCAAAGGTCTTC. Protein: CSAREEARGGASKVF.

This clonotype has only a few counts. The V gene is TRBV12-3 or TRBV12-4, the J gene TRBJ1-1; no definite D call. Trimming stripped 1 base from V and 2 bases from J, with 11 bases between. CDR3 length: 15 amino acids. CDR3 residues: CASSLVKRFNTEAFF. The DNA for the CDR3 is TGTGCCAGCAGTTTAGTAAAGAGGTTCAACACTGAAGCTTTCTTT.

The chain uses TRBV5-6 and TRBJ2-7; maybe TRBD1 (6 bases). The V gene's germline CDR1 is SGHDT and CDR2 YYEEEE. V was clipped by 3 bases and J by 5 bases, with 21 bases between them. The length of the CDR3 is 16 residues. The CDR3 coding sequence is TGTGCCAGCAGCTCGGCGACCACAGGGTGGGTCCACGAGCAGTACTTC. Its translation: CASSSATTGWVHEQYF.

The V and J genes are TRBV20-1 and TRBJ2-7; 10 bases agree with TRBD2. J lost 5 bases, V lost 0 bases, and 7 bases had no gene match. Per the germline V gene, CDR1 is DFQATT and CDR2 is SNEGSKA (reference sequence). CDR3 length: 15 amino acids. The CDR3 nucleotides are TGCAGTGCTAGAGAAGGGCTAGCGGGAGCGGACGAGCAGTACTTC. This codes for CSAREGLAGADEQYF.

A single count supports this clonotype. The CDR3 nucleotides read TGTGCCACCAGTGAGGGATTTGAGACCCAGTACTTC. This encodes CATSEGFETQYF. The J gene is TRBJ2-5, the V gene TRBV24-1, with no clear D. Looked up from germline, CDR1 is KGHDR and CDR2 is SFDVKD. The CDR3 has 12 residues. Trimming shortened V by 4 bases and J by 5 bases, and 7 bases separated the two germline ends.

The chain couples TRBV7-9 to TRBJ2-3; tentative D call: TRBD2 (6 bases). This CDR3 spans 15 amino acids. Trimming removed 5 bases at V and 3 bases at J, with 15 bases between. CDR1 is SEHNR and CDR2 is FQNEAQ in the germline V gene (reference sequence). This CDR3 is CASSPDRRATDTQYF. As DNA, the CDR3 is TGTGCCAGCAGCCCCGACCGGAGGGCAACAGATACGCAGTATTTT.

Points on this clonotype: No conserved phenylalanine or tryptophan is present at the end of the CDR3, so a read error is the likely explanation. The chain joins TRBV6-5 to TRBJ1-2, with 8 bases that match TRBD1. Germline CDR1 is MNHEY and CDR2 is SVGAGI. The CDR3 has 13 residues. The junction had 2 bases not matched to a gene; V was cut back by 2 bases and J by 6 bases. The CDR3 DNA reads TGTGCCAGCAGTTACCAGGGGGCTAATGGCTACACCTTA. It yields the protein CASSYQGANGYTL.